This T cell receptor beta chain was found in a study of OX40 agonist ivuxolimab in advanced cancers. Study in general: Three patients, one with hepatocellular carcinoma and two with cutaneous melanoma, achieved partial responses. Points from the study as a whole: CD4+ and CD8+ blood T cells expanded clonally by week 6 at 0.1 to 3.0 mg/kg.

The repertoire was sequenced with immunoSEQ multiplex PCR; TCRdb's copy has only in-frame clones and lacks some. The sample has tens of thousands of clones, over 85% seen once. Trimming stripped 4 bases from V and 8 bases from J, with 12 bases between. Per the germline V gene, CDR1 is SGHRS and CDR2 is YFSETQ. There are 13 residues in the CDR3. Blood draws occurred at baseline, cycle 4 day 1, and cycle 7 day 1. In the case of this clone: The antigen remains unidentified.

The V and J genes are TRBV5-1 and TRBJ1-4; D is unresolved. Sequenced material: CD4+ or CD8+ T cells sorted from blood, taken in a trial of the OX40 agonist ivuxolimab. The origin of this receptor is an adult with an advanced solid tumor such as melanoma, head and neck, liver or kidney cancer. CDR3 loop: CASSALDREKLFF. CDR3 nucleotide sequence: TGCGCCAGCAGCGCCCTAGATCGGGAAAAACTGTTTTTT.